This TCR beta chain was obtained from a study of T cells of healthy individuals (dated by TCRdb to about 2018). The library was prepared using 5' RACE. Sequencing was performed on an Illumina MiSeq. In-frame beta chains were kept once TCRdb had trimmed the public reads at Q25 with fastp and called clones with MiXCR. Duplicate CDR3 protein sequences are folded into a single record with the most common DNA and genes. The sample profile shows about 57,000 distinct CDR3 sequences; 15% to 20% of them were found once. Approximately 4.6% of the sample is held by the ten biggest clonotypes. The CDR3 goes from the cysteine to the phenylalanine over 16 residues. Just CDR3 DNA is preserved here, 48 bases in frame from base 1. The germline V gene specifies MGHRA as CDR1 and YSYEKL as CDR2. Trimming leaves V shorter by 3 bases and J shorter by 6 bases, with the junction holding 9 bases beyond the gene matches. On this clonotype: Its antigen remains undetermined. Base-call qualities are not available, and no considerably larger clone is one nucleotide away.

This sequence uses TRBV4-1 and TRBJ2-2, with 8 bases aligning to TRBD1. This clonotype was sampled from a human donor in good health. DNA sequence: TGCGCCAGCAGCCACTCAGGGGGCTCGGGTCCCGGGGAGCTGTTTTTT. Translated, it reads CASSHSGGSGPGELFF.